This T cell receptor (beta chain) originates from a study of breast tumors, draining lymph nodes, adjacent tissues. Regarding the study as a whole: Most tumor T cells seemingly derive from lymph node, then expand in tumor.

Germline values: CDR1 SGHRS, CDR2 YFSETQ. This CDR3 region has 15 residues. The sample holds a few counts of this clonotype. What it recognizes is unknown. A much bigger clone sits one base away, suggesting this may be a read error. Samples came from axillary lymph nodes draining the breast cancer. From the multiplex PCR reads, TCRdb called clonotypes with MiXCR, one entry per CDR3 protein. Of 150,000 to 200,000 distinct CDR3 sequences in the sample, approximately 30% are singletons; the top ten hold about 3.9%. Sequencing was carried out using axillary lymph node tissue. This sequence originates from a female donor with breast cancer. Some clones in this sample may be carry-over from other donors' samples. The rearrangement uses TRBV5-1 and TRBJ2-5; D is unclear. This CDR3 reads CASSLNSPYHETQYF. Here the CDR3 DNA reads TGCGCCAGCAGCTTGAACTCCCCGTACCACGAGACCCAGTACTTC.